These 6 T cell receptor beta chains were all obtained from the same sample, sequenced in a study of tissue T cells after allogeneic stem cell transplantation (dated by TCRdb to the early 2020s). This sample's time point label indicates: mouse harvest day 14 after allogeneic transplant. Mouse grafts combined 10^7 T-cell-depleted bone marrow cells with 10^6 splenic CD5+ T cells, given via tail vein injection. The library was produced with the immunoSEQ multiplex PCR assay. TCRdb carries this immuneACCESS record with in-frame sequences only. Its versions omit some clonotypes, under half of them owing to an unresolved V gene in the studies checked, with the rest unexplained. Present in this sample are 450 to 500 clones, approximately 50% of which were seen just once. Around 20% of the sample rests with the top ten. Input material: blood. Source of these receptors: a female BALB/c mouse given C57BL/6 T cells with graft-versus-host disease after an allogeneic hematopoietic cell transplant.

There are a few counts of this clone. Gene and germline names: mouse. The sequenced fragment ends 1 residue before the CDR3 boundary, so the rest is inferred from the germline J gene. The rearrangement links TRBV26 to TRBJ2-5, with D possibly called TRBD1 or TRBD2 (5 bases each). The CDR3 runs 14 residues. Trimming took off 2 bases at V and 0 bases at J, with 6 bases between the two ends. Germline values: CDR1 KGHPV, CDR2 FQNQEV (reference sequence). CDR3 region: CASSLGGNQDTQYF. CDR3 DNA, as far as it was read: TGTGCCAGCAGTCTGGGGGGTAACCAAGACACCCAGTAC.

There are a few counts of this clone. Gene and germline names: mouse. The read falls 1 residue short of the CDR3 end, and the missing part is taken from the germline J gene. V is TRBV3 and J is TRBJ1-3; D remains ambiguous. V was trimmed by 1 base and J by 0 bases, leaving 4 bases between them. This CDR3 has 14 residues. The germline CDR1 and CDR2 sequences are SNHLY and FYNGKV (reference sequence). The CDR3 loop reads CASSLDSSGNTLYF. The part of the CDR3 DNA that was read is TGTGCCAGCAGCTTAGACAGTTCTGGAAATACGCTCTAT. Full variable domain (missing parts from reference TRBV3 and TRBJ1-3): GPKVLQIPSHQIIDMGQMVTLNCDPVSNHLYFYWYKQILGQQMEFLVNFYNGKVMEKSKLFKDQFSVERPDGSYFTLKIQPTALEDSAVYFCASSLDSSGNTLYFGEGSRLIVV.

A note on this clone: Mouse gene names and germline throughout. The CDR3 end is not reached by the read, which stops 1 residue before it; the germline J gene fills it in. This same CDR3 is encoded by further DNA sequences in the sample. The gene calls are TRBV29 and TRBJ2-4; D might be TRBD1 (6 bases). CDR1 and CDR2 from the germline V gene are MSHET and SYDVDS. The CDR3 is 12 residues long. Trimming took off 5 bases at V and 6 bases at J, with 9 bases between the two ends. CDR3 DNA, as far as it was read: TGTGCTAGCAGTCTCCAGGGGAACACCTTGTAC. Residues: CASSLQGNTLY. The full-length CDR3 reads as CASSLQGNTLYF.

A word on this clone: Gene and germline names: mouse. The DNA ends 1 residue before the CDR3 does, and the rest of the CDR3 is filled in from the germline J gene. The rearrangement joins TRBV26 to TRBJ1-1; 7 bases are a match to TRBD1. Trimming at V came to 0 bases and at J to 3 bases, leaving 1 base not matched to a gene. This CDR3 region has 14 residues. Looked up from germline, CDR1 is KGHPV and CDR2 is FQNQEV (reference sequence). Partial CDR3 DNA: TGTGCCAGCAGTCTGTCAGGGGGCGACACAGAAGTCTTC. It translates to CASSLSGGDTEVF. The full-length CDR3 reads as CASSLSGGDTEVFF.

Notes on this clone: Mouse names are used for the genes. From the germline J gene comes the end of the CDR3, since the read stops 1 residue before it. V gene TRBV24 combines with J gene TRBJ1-3, with unresolved D. This CDR3 is built from 14 residues. The V gene lost 4 bases and the J gene lost 0 bases, with 7 bases spanning the gap. The germline V gene encodes CDR1 KGHTA and CDR2 FRNEEI. The chain's CDR3 is CASSRRISGNTLYF. The part of the CDR3 DNA that was read is TGTGCCAGCAGTCGACGAATTTCTGGAAATACGCTCTAT.

This clone was counted a few times. Mouse germline and gene names are used. The read ends 1 residue before the CDR3 terminus; that terminus is restored from the germline J gene. The V gene is TRBV3, the J gene TRBJ1-5; 7 bases are a match to TRBD1. The V gene's germline CDR1 is SNHLY and CDR2 FYNGKV (reference sequence). This CDR3 is 13 amino acids long. V lost 3 bases, J lost 5 bases, and 1 base stayed unmatched. Incomplete CDR3 DNA: TGTGCCAGCAGCTTCGACAGGGACCAGGCTCCGCTT. Protein sequence: CASSFDRDQAPL. The whole CDR3 region reads CASSFDRDQAPLF.